Reported below is one T cell receptor beta chain. Treatment noted: around 19 received Ad26.COV2.S at low or high dose, single or two shots; about five received placebo; per-sample allocation not given. Material that was analyzed had been drawn on day 63 after the first vaccine or placebo injection. This entry is derived from a study of Ad26.COV2.S vaccination and SARS-CoV-2 variants. Data came from immunoSEQ multiplex PCR; TCRdb stores just in-frame clones and leaves some out. Of about 350,000 clones listed, approximately 86% were seen once; the top ten hold about 10%. Germline V gives CDR1 SNHLY, CDR2 FYNNEI. The CDR3 extends over 15 amino acids. The trim removed 3 bases at V and 6 bases at J, leaving 11 bases unmatched.

This clonotype was obtained from a person aged 18-65 years who received the Ad26.COV2.S COVID-19 vaccine or a placebo. The sequencing used peripheral blood, collected in a trial of Ad26.COV2.S vaccine versus placebo. The rearrangement joins TRBV2 to TRBJ2-7, with TRBD1 identical over 7 bases. The CDR3 spells CASSDEIRGKREQYF. For the CDR3, the DNA is TGTGCCAGCAGTGACGAGATCAGGGGGAAACGCGAGCAGTACTTC.